Following are 9 T cell receptor beta chains from one sample sequenced in a study of response to subunit inactivated influenza vaccine. TCRdb called the RT-PCR reads again in MiXCR, with one record for every CDR3 protein. The repertoire includes around 570,000 distinct CDR3 sequences, roughly 10% of them detected once, and 8% to 13% sits in the top ten. The same specimen was also included in a second study, on T cells expressing NK-cell markers. That source notes: Researchers built TCR beta cDNA using 5'RACE template switching with UMIs.

Sequencing was performed on PBMCs from blood, taken on the day of vaccination. The receptors stem from a man over 45 who received an inactivated influenza vaccine.

This clonotype was seen only a few times. The rearrangement joins TRBV6-4 to TRBJ2-3, with D perhaps TRBD2 (5 bases). CDR1 and CDR2 from the germline V gene are MRHNA and SNTAGT. Trimming took off 10 bases at V and 2 bases at J, with 7 bases between the two ends. The CDR3 is made up of 11 amino acids. CDR3 sequence reads: CATGNTDTQYF. The CDR3, as DNA: TGTGCCACCGGGAACACAGATACGCAGTATTTT.

This clonotype showed up just a few times. The chain links TRBV7-8 to TRBJ2-1, with D hard to call. Trimming shortened V by 3 bases and J by 0 bases, and 18 bases separated the two germline ends. The CDR3 loop spans 18 amino acids. Germline-derived CDR1 and CDR2 are SGHVS and FQNEAQ. The DNA for the CDR3 is TGTGCCAGCAGCTTTATCAGTCAGTCACTAAGCTCCTACAATGAGCAGTTCTTC. It is translated as CASSFISQSLSSYNEQFF.

This clonotype was observed a handful of times. The DNA of the CDR3 is TGCGCCAGCAGCCGGACCGGGGGGGAATACAATGAGCAGTTCTTC. Protein: CASSRTGGEYNEQFF. The rearrangement joins TRBV5-1 to TRBJ2-1; 8 nucleotides match TRBD2. Germline CDR1 and CDR2: SGHRS and YFSETQ. The trim removed 4 bases at V and 4 bases at J, leaving 7 bases unmatched. The CDR3 runs 15 residues.

This clonotype was seen ten or more times. The chain joins TRBV20-1 to TRBJ2-3; D is unclear. Germline-derived CDR1 and CDR2 are DFQATT and SNEGSKA (reference sequence). Trimming pared 4 bases from V and 1 base from J, leaving 15 bases between. CDR3 length equals 15 residues. The DNA for the CDR3 is TGCAGTGCTACCACCCTCACTTGGGGCACAGATACGCAGTATTTT. Residues: CSATTLTWGTDTQYF.

This clonotype occurred a few times. This chain joins TRBV27 and TRBJ2-3; 9 bases line up with TRBD1. The CDR3 has 15 residues. With V trimmed by 10 bases and J by 1 base, 9 bases remained unmatched. CDR1 is MNHEY, CDR2 SMNVEV, per germline (reference sequence). The CDR3 bases are TGTGCCACCATACCGGGACAGGGAGGCACAGATACGCAGTATTTT. The encoded protein is CATIPGQGGTDTQYF.

This clonotype has a count of ten or more. This chain connects TRBV9 to TRBJ2-3, with D perhaps matching TRBD1 (6 bases). CDR1 and CDR2 (germline): SGDLS, YYNGEE. V lost 0 bases and J 2 bases, leaving 10 bases between the germline ends. This CDR3 region has 15 residues. The CDR3 protein is CASSVDGTSTDTQYF. In DNA form, the CDR3 reads TGTGCCAGCAGCGTAGATGGGACATCCACAGATACGCAGTATTTT.

A few counts support this clonotype. The CDR3 coding sequence is TGTGCCAGCAGCCAAGACTCGATTGAAGCTTTCTTT. Its protein product is CASSQDSIEAFF. This sequence joins TRBV4-2 and TRBJ1-1, with no clear D. Per germline, CDR1 LGHNA and CDR2 YNFKEQ. Trimming stripped 0 bases from V and 7 bases from J, with 6 bases between. This CDR3 spans 12 amino acids.

This clonotype has at least ten counts. The chain joins TRBV5-1 to TRBJ2-2; 7 bases match TRBD1. From germline, CDR1 is SGHRS and CDR2 YFSETQ. The V and J ends lost 4 bases and 5 bases, in that order; junction bases with no gene match: 2. The CDR3 has 13 amino acids. In DNA form, the CDR3 reads TGCGCCAGCAGCCGGGACAGAACCGGGGAGCTGTTTTTT. This sequence encodes CASSRDRTGELFF.

This chain's CDR3 is CASSLQTGTNYGYTF. The CDR3 DNA sequence: TGCGCCAGCAGCCTTCAGACAGGGACTAACTATGGCTACACCTTC. V usage is TRBV4-1 and J usage is TRBJ1-2; 7 nucleotides agree with TRBD1. Germline values: CDR1 MGHRA, CDR2 YSYEKL. V gave up 4 bases and J gave up 0 bases; unmatched junction bases: 5. The CDR3 extends over 15 amino acids.